The 5 T cell receptor beta chains given below trace back to one sample, sequenced in a study of OX40 agonist ivuxolimab in advanced cancers. TCRdb keeps only in-frame clones here, not all; method: immunoSEQ multiplex PCR. The data hold about 95,000 clones, with roughly 89% observed a single time. Material: CD4+ or CD8+ T cells sorted from blood, obtained in a trial of the OX40 agonist ivuxolimab. All receptors come from an adult with an advanced solid tumor such as melanoma, head and neck, liver or kidney cancer.

This clone has just a few counts. The chain is built from TRBV5-1 and TRBJ1-3, with D possibly matching TRBD1 (6 bases). This CDR3 has 16 amino acids. The V gene lost 0 bases and the J gene lost 7 bases, with 17 bases spanning the gap. The germline V gene has CDR1 SGHRS and CDR2 YFSETQ. CDR3 residues: CASSLASGSRGNTIYF. CDR3 bases: TGCGCCAGCAGCTTGGCCTCGGGATCGAGGGGGAACACCATATATTTT.

The genes are TRBV7-9 and TRBJ1-2; no definite D call. The V and J ends lost 5 bases and 2 bases respectively, with 9 bases between them. Germline CDR1 SEHNR, CDR2 FQNEAQ (reference sequence). CDR3 length: 13 amino acids. The CDR3 is CASSHSVNYGYTF. The CDR3, as DNA: TGTGCCAGCAGCCATTCGGTGAACTATGGCTACACCTTC.

The CDR3 DNA is TGTGCCAGCAGCTACAGGGGTGGGGAGACCCAGTACTTC. It encodes CASSYRGGETQYF. This chain connects TRBV7-9 to TRBJ2-5; 7 bases map to TRBD1. Per the germline V gene, CDR1 is SEHNR and CDR2 is FQNEAQ (reference sequence). This CDR3 region has 13 residues. V was pared by 4 bases and J by 5 bases, with 4 bases of the junction left unmatched.

This clone was observed a single time. This chain joins TRBV27 and TRBJ2-3; D possibly corresponds to TRBD1 (5 bases). V lost 0 bases and J lost 3, with 10 bases in between. CDR3 length: 15 residues. Germline V CDR1 and CDR2: MNHEY, SMNVEV (reference sequence). The CDR3 DNA reads TGTGCCAGCAGTTTATCCCTCAGACAGACAGATACGCAGTATTTT. Protein: CASSLSLRQTDTQYF.

The chain is built from TRBV18 and TRBJ1-5; perhaps TRBD1 as D (6 bases). CDR1 is KGHSH, CDR2 LQKENI, per germline. The ends were cut back, 2 bases at V and 1 base at J, with 9 bases in the middle. This CDR3 region has 15 residues. This chain's CDR3 is CASSPGGASNQPQHF. DNA of the CDR3: TGTGCCAGCTCACCAGGGGGGGCAAGCAATCAGCCCCAGCATTTT.